The clone carrying this T cell receptor (beta chain) was detected many times. As yet, its antigen is unknown. This sample is drawn from a study of regulatory T cells in long-lasting Graves disease. The study, taken as a whole, reports: Researchers reported studying only peripheral blood, not thyroid tissue. There were preferences for TRBV28, TRBJ1-2 and TRBJ2-5 in persistent disease.

The time point was: newly diagnosed GD, antithyroid drugs for less than 3 months. The TCR library was made from RNA extracted from PBMCs. iRepertoire HTBI primers and Arm-PCR of CDR3 regions built TCR beta libraries. TCRdb analysed the multiplex PCR reads with MiXCR anew, one entry per CDR3 protein. This sample carries some 600,000 distinct CDR3 sequences, roughly 16% of them seen once, and the ten largest clones take about 11%. The CDR3 extends over 14 amino acids. The germline V and J ends were trimmed by 3 bases and 9 bases, with 18 bases remaining between them. Germline V lookup: CDR1 DFQATT, CDR2 SNEGSKA (reference sequence). The data also belong to a second study, concerning T cells in Graves' hyperthyroidism and ophthalmopathy. That work adds: Researchers found most expanded thyroid clonotypes above 0.001 in blood as well.

The V call is TRBV20-1, the J call TRBJ2-1; D may correspond to TRBD1 or TRBD2 (5 bases each). The sequences come from peripheral blood mononuclear cells (PBMCs), collected at new diagnosis, from a patient treated with antithyroid drugs. The receptor was derived from a man aged 18 to 35 with Graves disease. The CDR3 sequence: CSARVGTSLGEQFF. The CDR3 DNA is TGCAGTGCTAGGGTCGGGACCAGCCTCGGTGAGCAGTTCTTC.